These 22 T cell receptor beta chains share one sample of origin, sequenced in a study of chemoradiotherapy in HPV16-positive cancers. TCRdb's copy holds only in-frame clones and misses some; the assay was immunoSEQ multiplex PCR. The table has 9,500 to 15,000 clones, 55% to 65% seen once. This specimen was taken from a patient who underwent chemoradiotherapy. Receptors originate from a human donor with HPV-associated anogenital cancer.

In nucleotides, the CDR3 is TGTGCCAGCAGTGAAGCTAACTATGGCTACACCTTC. Its translation is CASSEANYGYTF. This sequence joins TRBV28 and TRBJ1-2; D gene ambiguous. Trimming took 5 bases from V and 0 from J, leaving 4 bases between them. Germline CDR1 and CDR2: MDHEN and SYDVKM. The CDR3 spans 12 residues.

This clone was seen a few times. CDR3 bases: TGTGCCAGCTCACCACCGCGGGCAGGCGGCTACGAGCAGTACTTC. Amino acid sequence: CASSPPRAGGYEQYF. The V gene is TRBV18, the J gene TRBJ2-7, with D tentatively TRBD2 (5 bases). Trimming removed 0 bases at V and 3 bases at J, with 12 bases between. Germline CDR1 is KGHSH and CDR2 is LQKENI. The CDR3 extends over 15 amino acids.

The rearrangement links TRBV27 to TRBJ2-3; D may correspond to TRBD1 or TRBD2 (6 bases each). In germline, CDR1 is MNHEY, CDR2 SMNVEV (reference sequence). The CDR3 is 13 amino acids. V gave up 8 bases and J gave up 2 bases, with 11 bases separating them. The CDR3 protein is CASRRGDTDTQYF. CDR3 sequence (DNA): TGTGCCAGCCGAAGGGGGGACACAGATACGCAGTATTTT.

The rearrangement uses TRBV18 and TRBJ1-1, with D unresolved. The CDR3 is made up of 13 amino acids. The V end was cut by 5 bases, the J end by 3 bases, with 10 bases between. Germline values: CDR1 KGHSH, CDR2 LQKENI. In DNA form, the CDR3 reads TGTGCCAGCTCAGAAGGGTCAGACACTGAAGCTTTCTTT. Protein: CASSEGSDTEAFF.

The V gene is TRBV9, the J gene TRBJ1-1; D unclear. V was shortened by 0 bases and J by 4 bases, with 7 bases between the two germline ends. The CDR3 is 13 residues long. Germline loops: CDR1 SGDLS, CDR2 YYNGEE. The CDR3 reads CASSVDSGTEAFF. CDR3 nucleotide sequence: TGTGCCAGCAGCGTAGACAGCGGCACTGAAGCTTTCTTT. Supplemented by reference TRBV9 and TRBJ1-1, the full variable domain reads DSGVTQTPKHLITATGQRVTLRCSPRSGDLSVYWYQQSLDQGLQFLIQYYNGEERAKGNILERFSAQQFPDLHSELNLSSLELGDSALYFCASSVDSGTEAFFGQGTRLTVV.

This chain joins TRBV10-3 and TRBJ2-7; 7 bases align to TRBD1. Germline V CDR1 and CDR2: ENHRY, SYGVKD. The CDR3 contains 14 residues. V lost 9 bases to trimming and J lost 1 base; unmatched junction nucleotides: 9. The CDR3 loop is CAINSQGFSYEQYF. The CDR3 DNA follows: TGTGCCATTAATTCACAGGGGTTTTCCTACGAGCAGTACTTC.

V gene TRBV7-8 combines with J gene TRBJ2-1, with TRBD2 matching 7 bases. CDR1 and CDR2 from the germline V gene are SGHVS and FQNEAQ. V lost 2 bases to trimming and J lost 7 bases; unmatched junction nucleotides: 8. CDR3 length: 15 residues. The CDR3 reads CASSLSLFGGNEQFF. Here the CDR3 DNA reads TGTGCCAGCAGCTTAAGTTTGTTCGGGGGGAATGAGCAGTTCTTC.

This clone is termed medium-sized. The CDR3 DNA follows: TGTGCCAGCAGCCCCGAAAGATACAATGAGCAGTTCTTC. It encodes CASSPERYNEQFF. The chain links TRBV11-2 to TRBJ2-1, with D unclear. The CDR3 sequence is 13 residues long. V was pared by 5 bases and J by 4 bases, with 9 bases between. Germline V lookup: CDR1 SGHAT, CDR2 FQNNGV.

This clone was seen more than once but under ten times. The gene calls are TRBV5-6 and TRBJ1-6, with 7 positions matching TRBD1. The CDR3 sequence is 14 residues long. Germline V gene lookup returns CDR1 SGHDT and CDR2 YYEEEE. The trim removed 4 bases at V and 7 bases at J, leaving 5 bases unmatched. CDR3 nucleotide sequence: TGTGCCAGCAGCGGACGGGACAGCAATTCACCCCTCCACTTT. It translates to CASSGRDSNSPLHF.

This clone was detected only once. The rearrangement joins TRBV9 to TRBJ1-5, with TRBD1 matching 8 bases. CDR1 SGDLS and CDR2 YYNGEE come from the germline V gene. The CDR3 consists of 14 residues. The junction had 2 bases not matched to a gene; V was cut back by 0 bases and J by 6 bases. CDR3 protein: CASSVGTGIQPQHF. The CDR3 coding sequence is TGTGCCAGCAGCGTAGGGACAGGGATTCAGCCCCAGCATTTT. Full variable domain (rest looked up from reference TRBV9 and TRBJ1-5): DSGVTQTPKHLITATGQRVTLRCSPRSGDLSVYWYQQSLDQGLQFLIQYYNGEERAKGNILERFSAQQFPDLHSELNLSSLELGDSALYFCASSVGTGIQPQHFGDGTRLSIL.

This clone showed up just once. The rearrangement uses TRBV30 and TRBJ1-1, with a weak D call TRBD1 (5 bases). Trimming stripped 4 bases from V and 6 bases from J, with 9 bases between. The CDR3 covers 11 residues. The germline CDR1 and CDR2 sequences are GTSNPN and SVGIG (reference sequence). For the CDR3, the DNA is TGTGCCTGGATGCCGGGACCTGAAGCTTTCTTT. The encoded protein is CAWMPGPEAFF.

The chain uses TRBV4-2 and TRBJ2-3, with 10 bases identical to TRBD2. This CDR3 is built from 17 residues. J was trimmed by 6 bases and V by 0 bases; bases with no gene match: 9. Germline assignment: CDR1 LGHNA and CDR2 YNFKEQ. The CDR3 DNA reads as TGTGCCAGCAGCCAAGACCAGGGGCTAGCGGGGGATGATACGCAGTATTTT. Translating it yields CASSQDQGLAGDDTQYF.

CDR3 bases: TGTGCCAGCAGCTTAGTTCGCAGGGAGTCTGGGGCCAACGTCCTGACTTTC. Translation gives CASSLVRRESGANVLTF. The rearrangement joins TRBV11-2 to TRBJ2-6; D assignment may be TRBD1 or TRBD2 (5 bases each). Germline V gene lookup returns CDR1 SGHAT and CDR2 FQNNGV. V was cut by 1 base and J by 1 base, with 11 bases left in between. The CDR3 has 17 residues.

This chain links TRBV28 with TRBJ2-3; maybe TRBD1 (5 bases). This CDR3 is built from 14 residues. The germline CDR1 and CDR2 sequences are MDHEN and SYDVKM. The V end was cut by 6 bases, the J end by 3 bases, with 13 bases between. CDR3 in amino acids: CASSFVAGTDTQYF. The DNA for the CDR3 is TGTGCCAGCAGCTTCGTTGCAGGGACAGATACGCAGTATTTT. Combining the CDR3 with reference TRBV28 and TRBJ2-3 gives the whole variable domain DVKVTQSSRYLVKRTGEKVFLECVQDMDHENMFWYRQDPGLGLRLIYFSYDVKMKEKGDIPEGYSVSREKKERFSLILESASTNQTSMYLCASSFVAGTDTQYFGPGTRLTVL.

The chain combines TRBV27 with TRBJ1-6; TRBD1 might be the D (6 bases). The CDR3 spans 15 residues. CDR1 is MNHEY and CDR2 is SMNVEV in the germline V gene (reference sequence). V dropped 7 bases and J dropped 8 bases, with 18 bases sitting between them. As DNA, the CDR3 is TGTGCCAGCACGAAGGGGGGGCCCCTAGATTCACCCCTCCACTTT. It yields the protein CASTKGGPLDSPLHF.

Sample share makes this clone medium-sized. This sequence joins TRBV6-1 and TRBJ2-2; D is unclear. Germline assignment: CDR1 MNHNS and CDR2 SASEGT. The CDR3 is 13 amino acids. V dropped 6 bases and J dropped 8 bases, with 13 bases sitting between them. The CDR3 DNA reads as TGTGCCAGCAGCCCGTCCCCACAAGGGGAGCTGTTTTTT. Encoded protein: CASSPSPQGELFF.

Judged by abundance, this clone is medium-sized. The chain employs TRBV27 and TRBJ2-1, with 9 bases identical to TRBD2. The CDR3 extends over 16 amino acids. The ends lost 0 bases at V and 8 bases at J; junction bases unmatched: 8. Germline CDR1 is MNHEY and CDR2 is SMNVEV (reference sequence). As DNA, the CDR3 is TGTGCCAGCAGTTTATCGACTAGCGGCGACTTCGATGAGCAGTTCTTC. This sequence encodes CASSLSTSGDFDEQFF.

The chain uses TRBV12-5 and TRBJ1-2; 7 bases agree with TRBD1. The CDR3 covers 15 residues. The junction had 8 bases not matched to a gene; V was cut back by 5 bases and J by 2 bases. From germline, CDR1 is LGHNT and CDR2 FRNRAP. CDR3: CASGQAGGRNYGYTF. DNA of the CDR3: TGTGCTAGTGGTCAAGCAGGGGGGAGGAACTATGGCTACACCTTC. The variable domain in full, completed from reference TRBV12-5 and TRBJ1-2, reads DARVTQTPRHKVTEMGQEVTMRCQPILGHNTVFWYRQTMMQGLELLAYFRNRAPLDDSGMPKDRFSAEMPDATLATLKIQPSEPRDSAVYFCASGQAGGRNYGYTFGSGTRLTVV.

The sample holds a few counts of this clone. The gene calls are TRBV5-1 and TRBJ2-1; tentatively, D is TRBD1 or TRBD2 (5 bases each). This CDR3 is 15 amino acids long. Trimming pared 6 bases from V and 3 bases from J, leaving 16 bases between. The germline gives CDR1 SGHRS, CDR2 YFSETQ. CDR3: CASTSVGEIYNEQFF. The CDR3, as DNA: TGCGCCAGCACCTCTGTGGGGGAAATCTACAATGAGCAGTTCTTC.

The chain carries TRBV2 and TRBJ2-2, with D tentatively TRBD1 (5 bases). CDR1 and CDR2 (germline): SNHLY, FYNNEI. The ends were cut back, 8 bases at V and 6 bases at J, with 19 bases in the middle. The CDR3 consists of 15 residues. CDR3 sequence reads: CASSPMAGLSGELFF. The CDR3 DNA is TGTGCCAGCTCACCAATGGCAGGGTTGTCCGGGGAGCTGTTTTTT.

This clone is medium-sized in the sample. Other DNA sequences in this sample translate to the same CDR3. The V call is TRBV9, the J call TRBJ2-3; unclear D gene. The germline gives CDR1 SGDLS, CDR2 YYNGEE. V lost 0 bases and J 3 bases, leaving 11 bases between the germline ends. The CDR3 spans 15 residues. CDR3 sequence (DNA): TGTGCCAGCAGCGTAGCCGGGTCCCGGACAGATACGCAGTATTTT. It specifies CASSVAGSRTDTQYF.

V and J are TRBV30 and TRBJ1-5; D perhaps matches TRBD1 (6 bases). The CDR3 length is 14 residues. V was clipped by 2 bases and J by 6 bases, with 14 bases between them. CDR1 GTSNPN and CDR2 SVGIG come from the germline V gene (reference sequence). The CDR3: CAWSPGGWSQPQHF. The CDR3 DNA is TGTGCCTGGAGTCCGGGGGGCTGGAGTCAGCCCCAGCATTTT.